These T cell receptor beta chains were read from a single sample in a study of cytomegalovirus exposure and HLA in healthy donors. The method was immunoSEQ multiplex PCR; TCRdb's version includes in-frame clones alone and lacks a portion of them. The table shows about 140,000 clones, with about 85% occurring only once. Sequencing was performed on PBMCs. These receptors all come from a female donor in good health and CMV-seronegative. CDR3s include the opening cysteine and the closing phenylalanine or tryptophan. D genes are given only for firm matches. The size of a clone is reported for some rows only, either as once, few or many, or as a class for expanded clones.

CDR3 length | clone size | J gene | D gene | V gene | CDR3 DNA | CDR3 protein
12 | . | TRBJ1-2 | . | TRBV29-1 | TGCAGCGTGGCACCCAGCGACCGAGGCTACACCTTC | CSVAPSDRGYTF
15 | . | TRBJ2-2 | TRBD2 | TRBV30 | TGTGCCTGCTCTGGGCGGGGGGGCCTCACCGGGGAGCTGTTTTTT | CACSGRGGLTGELFF
14 | . | TRBJ2-7 | . | TRBV5-1 | TGCGCCAGCAGCTGGGGGACTCAGTCCTACGAGCAGTACTTC | CASSWGTQSYEQYF
16 | . | TRBJ2-7 | TRBD2 | TRBV4-3 | TGCGCCAGCAGCCAAGCTCGGCTAGCGGGGTCCTACGAGCAGTACTTC | CASSQARLAGSYEQYF
20 | once | TRBJ1-4 | TRBD1 | TRBV12-5 | TGTGCTAGTGGTTTGGCTCAGGGGGCCGGATGGGGCGTCCATAATGAAAAACTGTTTTTT | CASGLAQGAGWGVHNEKLFF
16 | . | TRBJ2-2 | . | TRBV10-3 | TGTGCCATCAGTGACTCTAATGGGGCCTTTACCGGGGAGCTGTTTTTT | CAISDSNGAFTGELFF
14 | once | TRBJ2-3 | TRBD2 | TRBV9 | TGTGCCAGCAGCGTCTTAGCGGGAAGTGATACGCAGTATTTT | CASSVLAGSDTQYF
16 | . | TRBJ2-3 | TRBD1 | TRBV12-5 | TGTGCTAGTGGTTTCCCGGGACAGGGACACACAGATACGCAGTATTTT | CASGFPGQGHTDTQYF
16 | . | TRBJ2-3 | TRBD2 | TRBV7-9 | TGTGCCAGCATTTTCTTGGGTAGCGGGAGTTCAGATACGCAGTATTTT | CASIFLGSGSSDTQYF
16 | . | TRBJ2-3 | . | TRBV7-2 | TGTGCCAGCAGCCCAGGGAAGCGAGCAGACACAGATACGCAGTATTTT | CASSPGKRADTDTQYF
15 | . | TRBJ1-5 | . | TRBV28 | TGTGCCAGCAGTTTTGGCGGCAGGGTGGATCAGCCCCAGCATTTT | CASSFGGRVDQPQHF
13 | . | TRBJ1-2 | . | TRBV6-5 | TGTGCCAGCAGCGAAAGGACAACTGATGGCTACACCTTC | CASSERTTDGYTF
16 | . | TRBJ2-5 | TRBD1 | TRBV2 | TGTGCCAGCAGTCAAGAACAGGGGTGGACAGGGGAGACCCAGTACTTC | CASSQEQGWTGETQYF
11 | . | TRBJ1-2 | TRBD1 | TRBV29-1 | TGCAGCGTTGATCAGGGGGGCGGCTACACCTTC | CSVDQGGGYTF
12 | . | TRBJ2-1 | . | TRBV30 | TGTGCCTGGAGTGTGTGGGCTAATGAGCAGTTCTTC | CAWSVWANEQFF
14 | . | TRBJ2-3 | TRBD1 | TRBV5-1 | TGCGCCAGCAGCTTGGGGCAGGGGGAAGATACGCAGTATTTT | CASSLGQGEDTQYF
15 | . | TRBJ2-1 | . | TRBV5-4 | TGTGCCAGCAGCCCAGGGGGGGCGGGGGGAGGTGAGCAGTTCTTC | CASSPGGAGGGEQFF
14 | . | TRBJ2-3 | TRBD2 | TRBV29-1 | TGCAGCGTTGTAGGGACTAGCGGGGCTAATACGCAGTATTTT | CSVVGTSGANTQYF
13 | . | TRBJ1-1 | TRBD1 | TRBV6-1 | TGTGCCAGCAAGGGACAGCAGAACACTGAAGCTTTCTTT | CASKGQQNTEAFF
15 | . | TRBJ2-7 | TRBD2 | TRBV10-1 | TGCGCCAGCAGTGAGAGAGCGGGAGCGACCTACGAGCAGTACTTC | CASSERAGATYEQYF
16 | . | TRBJ2-5 | . | TRBV4-1 | TGCGCCAGCAGCCAAGGGAGCGGCCAGAGCCAAGAGACCCAGTACTTC | CASSQGSGQSQETQYF
11 | . | TRBJ2-5 | TRBD2 | TRBV20-1 | TGCAGTGCTCTGGGGGGGGAGACCCAGTACTTC | CSALGGETQYF
14 | . | TRBJ1-6 | . | TRBV30 | TGTGCCTGGAGTGCGTCCGGGAAAGATTCACCCCTCCACTTT | CAWSASGKDSPLHF
16 | few | TRBJ2-2 | TRBD1 | TRBV9 | TGTGCCAGCAGCCCTAGGACAGGGGGTAACACCGGGGAGCTGTTTTTT | CASSPRTGGNTGELFF
16 | . | TRBJ1-2 | . | TRBV19 | TGTGCCAGTAGTATAGTAGGAACTCGGGGGGGAGATGGCTACACCTTC | CASSIVGTRGGDGYTF
11 | . | TRBJ2-5 | . | TRBV11-3 | TGTGCCAGCAGCTTGAGAGAGACCCAGTACTTC | CASSLRETQYF
13 | . | TRBJ2-7 | . | TRBV21-1 | TGTGCCAGCAGCAGCGTAAGCTCCTACGAGCAGTACTTC | CASSSVSSYEQYF
13 | . | TRBJ1-1 | . | TRBV7-2 | TGTGCCAGCAGCTTCGAGGCGAACACTGAAGCTTTCTTT | CASSFEANTEAFF
14 | . | TRBJ2-7 | TRBD1 | TRBV5-4 | TGTGCCAGCAGCCCGACAGGGGGCTCGTACGAGCAGTACTTC | CASSPTGGSYEQYF
12 | . | TRBJ2-1 | . | TRBV7-2 | TGTGCCAGCAGCAAATTAGCGGAAGAGCAGTTCTTC | CASSKLAEEQFF
15 | . | TRBJ1-2 | TRBD1 | TRBV27 | TGTGCCAGCAGTTATACGCAGGGGGCAAGCTATGGCTACACCTTC | CASSYTQGASYGYTF
14 | few | TRBJ1-1 | TRBD1 | TRBV5-5 | TGTGCCAGCAGGCAGGGGGCGGCGAACACTGAAGCTTTCTTT | CASRQGAANTEAFF
13 | . | TRBJ1-2 | . | TRBV10-3 | TGTGCCATCAGACCAGGGGAGAACTATGGCTACACCTTC | CAIRPGENYGYTF
13 | . | TRBJ2-7 | . | TRBV5-1 | TGCGCCAGTAGTTTAGGAGTCCTGTACGAGCAGTACTTC | CASSLGVLYEQYF